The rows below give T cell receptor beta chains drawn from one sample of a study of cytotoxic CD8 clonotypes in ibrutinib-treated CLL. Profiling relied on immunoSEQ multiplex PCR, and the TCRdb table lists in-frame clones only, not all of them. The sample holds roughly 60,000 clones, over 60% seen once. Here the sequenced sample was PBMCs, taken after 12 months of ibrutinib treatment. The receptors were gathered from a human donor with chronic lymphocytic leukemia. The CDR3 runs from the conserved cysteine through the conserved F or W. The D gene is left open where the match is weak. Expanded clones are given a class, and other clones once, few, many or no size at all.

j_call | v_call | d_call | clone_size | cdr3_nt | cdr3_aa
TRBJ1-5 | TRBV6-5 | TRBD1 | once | TGTGCCAGCAGTTACTCGACAGGGAGGGTTGATCAGCCCCAGCATTTT | CASSYSTGRVDQPQHF
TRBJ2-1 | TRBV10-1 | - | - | TGCGCCAGCAGTGATTCCTGGAACCCCTTCGGAAATGAGCAGTTCTTC | CASSDSWNPFGNEQFF
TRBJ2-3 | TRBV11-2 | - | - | TGTGCCAGCAGAGGGACCTGGTCTGCAGATACGCAGTATTTT | CASRGTWSADTQYF
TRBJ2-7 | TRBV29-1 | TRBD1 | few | TGCAGCGTTGGGGACAGGGCCCCCTACGAGCAGTACTTC | CSVGDRAPYEQYF
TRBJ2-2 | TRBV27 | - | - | TGTGCCAGCAGTTTATTGGTTGCCACCGGGGAGCTGTTTTTT | CASSLLVATGELFF
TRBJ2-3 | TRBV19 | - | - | TGTGCCAGTAGTATGAGTGGGGACCTTTTCACAGATACGCAGTATTTT | CASSMSGDLFTDTQYF
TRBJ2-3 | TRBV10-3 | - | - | TGTGCCATCGGGGGACCGACCCGCACAGATACGCAGTATTTT | CAIGGPTRTDTQYF
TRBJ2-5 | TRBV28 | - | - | TGTGCCAGCAGTTTATACGAGACCCAGTACTTC | CASSLYETQYF
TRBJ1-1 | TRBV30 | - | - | TGTGCCTGGAGTGCCCCCGGGACCTGGAGAGCTTTCTTT | CAWSAPGTWRAFF
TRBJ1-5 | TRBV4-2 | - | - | TGTGCCAGCAGCCAAACCGACAGAAATCAGCCCCAGCATTTT | CASSQTDRNQPQHF
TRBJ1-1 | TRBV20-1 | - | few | TGCAGTGATGAGAGGGAGCCAGCTTTCTTT | CSDEREPAFF
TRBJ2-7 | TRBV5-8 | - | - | TGTGCCAGCAGCTCAAGACCGAGGGGCTCCTACGAGCAGTACTTC | CASSSRPRGSYEQYF
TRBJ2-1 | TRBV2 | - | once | TGTGCCAGCAGTGACTGGTCCCTGTCGGTTGATGAGCAGTTCTTC | CASSDWSLSVDEQFF
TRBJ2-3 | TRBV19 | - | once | TGTGCCAGTAGTATTGGAGTAGGCACAGATACGCAGTATTTT | CASSIGVGTDTQYF
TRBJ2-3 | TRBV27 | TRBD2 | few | TGTGCCAGCAGTGGGCTAGCGGACGGGGATACGCAGTATTTT | CASSGLADGDTQYF
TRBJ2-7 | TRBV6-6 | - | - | TGTGCCAGCAGTTCCCGCAGCTCCTACGAGCAGTACTTC | CASSSRSSYEQYF
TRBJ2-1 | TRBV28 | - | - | TGTGCCAGCAGCCCAGGACGGCAGCAGTTCTTC | CASSPGRQQFF
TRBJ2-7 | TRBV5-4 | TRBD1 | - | TGTGCCAGCAGCTCACCGGGACAGGGGCGATACGAGCAGTACTTC | CASSSPGQGRYEQYF
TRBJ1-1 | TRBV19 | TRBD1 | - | TGTGCCAGTAAAGTAGGGACAGGGAACACTGAAGCTTTCTTT | CASKVGTGNTEAFF
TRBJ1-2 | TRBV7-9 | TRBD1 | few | TGTGCCAGCACCCGGGACAGCCACTATGGCTACACCTTC | CASTRDSHYGYTF
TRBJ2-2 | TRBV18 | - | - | TGTGCCAGCTCACCCTCCTTGACTTCAACCGGGGAGCTGTTTTTT | CASSPSLTSTGELFF
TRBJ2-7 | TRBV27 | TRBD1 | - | TGTGCCAGCAGGGATTTTGGGCAGGGGGCCTACGAGCAGTACTTC | CASRDFGQGAYEQYF
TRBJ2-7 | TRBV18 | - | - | TGTGCCAGCTCAGCACAGGGTAACTTTCAGGAGCAGTACTTC | CASSAQGNFQEQYF
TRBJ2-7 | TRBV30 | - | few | TGTGCCTGGAGCGCCTCCAGTTTCTCCTACGAGCAGTACTTC | CAWSASSFSYEQYF
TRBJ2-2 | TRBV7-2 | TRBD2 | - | TGTGCCAGCAGCCGGGGGGGGCGGACCGGGGAGCTGTTTTTT | CASSRGGRTGELFF
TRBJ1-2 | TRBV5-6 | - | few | TGTGCCAGCAGCTTGGACAGGGCGATCTATGGCTACACCTTC | CASSLDRAIYGYTF
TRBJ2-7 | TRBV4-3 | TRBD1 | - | TGCGCCAGCAGCCCAGGAAACCGGGACAGGGACCACGAGCAGTACTTC | CASSPGNRDRDHEQYF
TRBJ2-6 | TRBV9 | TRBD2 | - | TGTGCCAGCAGCGTAGCGGCAGGGAGGGTGGGCGTCCTGACTTTC | CASSVAAGRVGVLTF
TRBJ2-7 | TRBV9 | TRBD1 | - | TGTGCCAGCAGCGCGTCGACAGGGGGCTACGAGCAGTACTTC | CASSASTGGYEQYF
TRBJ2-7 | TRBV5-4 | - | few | TGTGCCAGCAGCTTGCCCGGGATATACGAGCAGTACTTC | CASSLPGIYEQYF
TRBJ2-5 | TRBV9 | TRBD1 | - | TGTGCCAGCAGCGTAGACCCGACAGGGGTAATAGAGACCCAGTACTTC | CASSVDPTGVIETQYF
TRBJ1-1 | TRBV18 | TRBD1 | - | TGTGCCAGCGCGGGACAGGCGAACACTGAAGCTTTCTTT | CASAGQANTEAFF
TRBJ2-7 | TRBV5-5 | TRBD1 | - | TGTGCCAGCAGCTTGGTAGGACAGGGGTACTACGAGCAGTACTTC | CASSLVGQGYYEQYF
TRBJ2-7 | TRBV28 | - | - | TGTGCCAGCAGCCCCAATGTGGGCTACGAGCAGTACTTC | CASSPNVGYEQYF
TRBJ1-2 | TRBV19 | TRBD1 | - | TGTGCCAGTAGTATTCTAGGGGGCACGAACTATGGCTACACCTTC | CASSILGGTNYGYTF
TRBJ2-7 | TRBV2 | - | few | TGTGCCAGCAGAGCCGACAGCTACGAGCAGTACTTC | CASRADSYEQYF
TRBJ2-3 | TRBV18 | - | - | TGTGCCAGCTCACCGGCAGATACGCAGTATTTT | CASSPADTQYF
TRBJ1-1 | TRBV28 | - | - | TGTGCCAGCACTCTGGGCGGATTGAACACTGAAGCTTTCTTT | CASTLGGLNTEAFF
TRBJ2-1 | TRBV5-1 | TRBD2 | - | TGCGCCAGCAGCCCTAGCGGGGGCAATGAGCAGTTCTTC | CASSPSGGNEQFF
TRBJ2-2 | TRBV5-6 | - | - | TGTGCCAGCAGCTCGGTGGGGACCCAGCGGCGCACCGGGGAGCTGTTTTTT | CASSSVGTQRRTGELFF
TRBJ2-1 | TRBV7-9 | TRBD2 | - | TGTGCCAGCAGCTTAGGTGAGCTAGCGGGCAGAAATGAGCAGTTCTTC | CASSLGELAGRNEQFF
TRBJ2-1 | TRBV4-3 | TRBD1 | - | TGCGCCAGCAGCCAAGCCCGGGACAGGGGCCTCTGGGGGCAGTTCTTC | CASSQARDRGLWGQFF
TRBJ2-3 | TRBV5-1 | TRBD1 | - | TGCGCCACCAGCCGAGGGGACAGGGAAGGCACAGATACGCAGTATTTT | CATSRGDREGTDTQYF
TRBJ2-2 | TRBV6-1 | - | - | TGTGCCAGTGCCCAAAGTGGAGGATTCACCGGGGAGCTGTTTTTT | CASAQSGGFTGELFF
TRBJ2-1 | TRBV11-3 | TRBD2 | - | TGTGCCAGCAGCTTACTAGCGGGAGGGGGCAATGAGCAGTTCTTC | CASSLLAGGGNEQFF
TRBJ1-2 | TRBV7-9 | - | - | TGTGCCAGCAGCTTAACCGACAGTGATTATGGCTACACCTTC | CASSLTDSDYGYTF
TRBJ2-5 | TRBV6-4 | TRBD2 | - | TGTGCCAGCAGTGAAACTAGCGGGAGTGGGGAGACCCAGTACTTC | CASSETSGSGETQYF
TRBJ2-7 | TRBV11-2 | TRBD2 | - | TGTGCCAGCAGCTTAGCGGCTAGCGGTCTTTCCTACGAGCAGTACTTC | CASSLAASGLSYEQYF
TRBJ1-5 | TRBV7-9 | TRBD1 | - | TGTGCCAGCAGCTTATGGGACAGGGGGCTCGATCAGCCCCAGCATTTT | CASSLWDRGLDQPQHF
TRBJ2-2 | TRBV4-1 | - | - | TGCGCCACCCGGGACACAAACACCGGGGAGCTGTTTTTT | CATRDTNTGELFF
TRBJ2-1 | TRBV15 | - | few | TGTGCCACCAGCAGAGGCCGGGAGAGGAGCAATGAGCAGTTCTTC | CATSRGRERSNEQFF
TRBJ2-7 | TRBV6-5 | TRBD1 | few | TGTGCCAGCAGTTTTGACAGGGCGTACGAGCAGTACTTC | CASSFDRAYEQYF
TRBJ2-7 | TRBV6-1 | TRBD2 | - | TGTGCCAGCATAGAACTAGCGGGGGCCTCCTACGAGCAGTACTTC | CASIELAGASYEQYF
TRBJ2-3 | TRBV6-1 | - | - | TGTGCCAGCAGTGAATTCGGGGGCCTCCGGACTACCCTTCCAGATACGCAGTATTTT | CASSEFGGLRTTLPDTQYF
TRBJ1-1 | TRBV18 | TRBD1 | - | TGTGCCAGCTCACCCATCCGCGACAGGGCAAACACTGAAGCTTTCTTT | CASSPIRDRANTEAFF